These T cell receptor beta chains were read from a single sample in a study of human T cells and chemical hapten exposure. TCRdb passed the RACE reads through MiXCR, listing each CDR3 protein once. The sample shows some 180,000 distinct CDR3 sequences, roughly a quarter of them seen only once. Here the sequenced sample was whole blood, taken in connection with sensitization to the hapten diphenylcyclopropenone (DPC). The receptors come from a woman aged 40 to 55 with alopecia areata. Some clones in this sample may be carry-over from other donors' samples. CDR3s include the opening cysteine and the closing phenylalanine or tryptophan. A D gene is named only where the DNA matches it firmly. Not all rows give a size; the values are once, few, many and, for expanded clones, a class.

d_gene	abundance	v_gene	j_gene	CDR3nt	CDR3aa
TRBD1	-	TRBV4-1	TRBJ1-5	TGCGCCAGCAGCCAAACAGGGGGGAACTATCAGCCCCAGCATTTT	CASSQTGGNYQPQHF
-	few	TRBV4-1	TRBJ2-3	TGCGCCAGCAGCCAAGTGAGGCAGTACCGCACAGATACGCAGTATTTT	CASSQVRQYRTDTQYF
TRBD1	few	TRBV10-3	TRBJ1-5	TGTGCCATCTCGACAGGGGGCAATCAGCCCCAGCATTTT	CAISTGGNQPQHF
TRBD1	-	TRBV4-1	TRBJ2-7	TGCGCCAGCAGCCTTACCCCCAAAGTCCCGACAGGGATGAGTCACGAGCAGTACTTC	CASSLTPKVPTGMSHEQYF
-	many	TRBV29-1	TRBJ2-7	TGCAGCGTTGGGACAGCGGAAGGCGAGCAGTACTTC	CSVGTAEGEQYF
-	-	TRBV7-9	TRBJ2-3	TGTGCCAGCAACCGGGATACGCAGTATTTT	CASNRDTQYF
-	-	TRBV29-1	TRBJ2-7	TGCAGCGTTGAAACGGGGGCCGGAGGAGTCGAGCAGTACTTC	CSVETGAGGVEQYF
-	-	TRBV11-2	TRBJ2-7	TGTGCCAGCAGCTCGAACCGGGACGTCCCCGACGAGCAGTACTTC	CASSSNRDVPDEQYF
-	-	TRBV15	TRBJ2-1	TGTGCCACCAGCTCCCTTGGAGGGCTTAGCTCCTACAATGAGCAGTTCTTC	CATSSLGGLSSYNEQFF
-	few	TRBV11-2	TRBJ1-5	TGTGCCAGCAGCTTAGCAATGAATCAGCCCCAGCATTTT	CASSLAMNQPQHF
-	many	TRBV19	TRBJ2-1	TGTGCCACTAAGGAGGCGGGACTCCCCGGGGAGCAGTTCTTC	CATKEAGLPGEQFF
-	few	TRBV5-1	TRBJ2-1	TGCGCCAGCAGCCCGGGTGGTCTGGGGATAGAGCAGTTCTTC	CASSPGGLGIEQFF
-	many	TRBV29-1	TRBJ2-7	TGCAGCGCCGGGAGCTCCTACGAGCAGTACTTC	CSAGSSYEQYF
-	few	TRBV5-1	TRBJ2-7	TGCGCCAGCCAGGGGTCTGGCTACGAGCAGTACTTC	CASQGSGYEQYF
TRBD1	many	TRBV19	TRBJ1-5	TGTGCCAGTAGTATGGATAGGGGGACAGGCCCTGGGCAGCCCCAGCATTTT	CASSMDRGTGPGQPQHF
-	-	TRBV6-2/TRBV6-3	TRBJ2-7	TGTGCCAGCAGTTACGAGATTGGCAGCGGAACCTACGAGCAGTACTTC	CASSYEIGSGTYEQYF
TRBD2	-	TRBV24-1	TRBJ2-2	TGTGCCACCAGTGATTTTCCAAGTAGCGGGAGGGACGGGGAGCTGTTTTTT	CATSDFPSSGRDGELFF
-	once	TRBV7-2	TRBJ2-7	TGTGCCAGCAGCACTTCAGGGCCCCTACGGGAGCAGTACTTC	CASSTSGPLREQYF
-	-	TRBV28	TRBJ2-5	TGTGCCAGCAGAGCAGGGGTGGTCCAAGAGACCCAGTACTTC	CASRAGVVQETQYF
TRBD1	-	TRBV20-1	TRBJ2-7	TGCAGTGCACCCCCCACAGGGGGCGGACAGTGGACAAGCGGAAGCTCCTACGAGCAGTACTTC	CSAPPTGGGQWTSGSSYEQYF
-	few	TRBV7-2	TRBJ2-5	TGTGCCAGCAGCCCAACAGGAATAGGGACCCAGTACTTC	CASSPTGIGTQYF
TRBD2	-	TRBV12-3/TRBV12-4	TRBJ2-1	TGTGCCAGCAGTTTAGCCGGGACTAGCGGCCCGTTTTACAATGAGCAGTTCTTC	CASSLAGTSGPFYNEQFF
-	-	TRBV13	TRBJ2-1	TGTGCCAGCAGCTTAGAGGGCGGGCAGTTCTTC	CASSLEGGQFF
-	-	TRBV12-3/TRBV12-4	TRBJ1-2	TGTGCCAGCAGTTTAGCAGGGCCCCGGAACTATGGCTACACCTTC	CASSLAGPRNYGYTF
-	few	TRBV24-1	TRBJ2-7	TGTGCCACCAGTGATTCCCCGTTGGACCGGCAGTACTTC	CATSDSPLDRQYF
-	-	TRBV28	TRBJ2-5	TGTGCCAGCAGTTCGGGGCTCGATACGGAGACCCAGTACTTC	CASSSGLDTETQYF
-	few	TRBV24-1	TRBJ2-7	TGTGCCACCAGTGATTTGCAGAGGCCCTACGAGCAGTACTTC	CATSDLQRPYEQYF
-	-	TRBV18	TRBJ2-7	TGTGCCAGCTCACGGGCCGACAGCGACTACGAGCAGTACTTC	CASSRADSDYEQYF
-	few	TRBV15	TRBJ2-2	TGTGCCACCAGCTCTGGGGGGAGAAGTTGGACCGGGGAGCTGTTTTTT	CATSSGGRSWTGELFF
TRBD1	few	TRBV9	TRBJ2-5	TGTGCCAGCAGCTTTGGACAGGGATGGATGGAGACCCAGTACTTC	CASSFGQGWMETQYF
-	-	TRBV7-9	TRBJ2-7	TGTGCCAGCAGCCCCGGGACCCCGCCTTCCGAGCAGTACTTC	CASSPGTPPSEQYF
-	-	TRBV12-3/TRBV12-4	TRBJ2-1	TGTGCCAGCAGTCTAGGGGAATTCTCCTACAATGAGCAGTTCTTC	CASSLGEFSYNEQFF
-	-	TRBV29-1	TRBJ2-2	TGCAGCCGTTTGTCGGGGAACACCGGGGAGCTGTTTTTT	CSRLSGNTGELFF
-	few	TRBV5-1	TRBJ1-1	TGCGCCAGCAGCTATTCTCCACTGAACACTGAAGCTTTCTTT	CASSYSPLNTEAFF
TRBD1	many	TRBV24-1	TRBJ2-3	TGTGCCACCAGTGACCGGGGACAGGGGGGAACCACAGATACGCAGTATTTT	CATSDRGQGGTTDTQYF
TRBD2	few	TRBV11-3	TRBJ2-1	TGTGCCAGCAGCTCCCCGGGACTAGTTAATGAGCAGTTCTTC	CASSSPGLVNEQFF
-	-	TRBV9	TRBJ2-6	TGTGCCAGCAGCGCACACATTCCGACGGGCAAGTCGGACCTGCTCTCTGGGGCCAACGTCCTGACTTTC	CASSAHIPTGKSDLLSGANVLTF
-	-	TRBV10-3	TRBJ2-3	TGTGCCGCCCCAGGATATACTAGCACAGATACGCAGTATTTT	CAAPGYTSTDTQYF
TRBD2	-	TRBV7-2	TRBJ2-1	TGTGCCAGCAGCTCCCTAGCGGTTCTCTCCTACAATGAGCAGTTCTTC	CASSSLAVLSYNEQFF
-	few	TRBV12-3/TRBV12-4	TRBJ2-1	TGTGCCAGCTTGTTGGGGGAGGAGGTTTACAATGAGCAGTTCTTC	CASLLGEEVYNEQFF
TRBD2	few	TRBV10-3	TRBJ2-5	TGTGCCATCAGTGACGGGCTAGCGGGAATAGAGACCCAGTACTTC	CAISDGLAGIETQYF
-	few	TRBV29-1	TRBJ2-7	TGCAGCGTCGCAGGGGCCCTCGGCTACGAGCAGTACTTC	CSVAGALGYEQYF
-	-	TRBV6-2/TRBV6-3	TRBJ2-5	TGTGCCAGCAGGCCTTTTACGCCGCGTCGGGAGACCCAGTACTTC	CASRPFTPRRETQYF
-	-	TRBV29-1	TRBJ1-2	TGCAGCGTTGAAGCTGGGCTGGGCGGCGGCTACACCTTC	CSVEAGLGGGYTF
-	-	TRBV28	TRBJ1-3	TGTGCCAGCAACACTCGGGGGCTGGGAGGAAACACCATATATTTT	CASNTRGLGGNTIYF
-	few	TRBV15	TRBJ2-1	TGTGCCACCAGCATCCCACGGACGACGAGGAATGAGCAGTTCTTC	CATSIPRTTRNEQFF